This TCR beta chain is from a study of blood T cell repertoires in COVID-19. The CDR3 spans 15 residues. Germline CDR1 WSHSY, CDR2 SAAADI. J was trimmed by 7 bases and V by 2 bases; bases with no gene match: 4. Sequencing used immunoSEQ multiplex PCR; TCRdb keeps in-frame clones, though not all of them. The sample carries fewer than 600,000 clones, around 89% recorded once. This receptor was taken from a woman in her forties who had recovered from COVID-19. Sequenced input: PBMCs or T cells enriched from blood (not recorded which). The V gene is TRBV10-2, the J gene TRBJ2-7; 14 nucleotides agree with TRBD2. CDR3 DNA: TGCGCCAGCAGTGAGCTAAGACTAGCGGGAGGGGAGCAGTACTTC. It codes for CASSELRLAGGEQYF.